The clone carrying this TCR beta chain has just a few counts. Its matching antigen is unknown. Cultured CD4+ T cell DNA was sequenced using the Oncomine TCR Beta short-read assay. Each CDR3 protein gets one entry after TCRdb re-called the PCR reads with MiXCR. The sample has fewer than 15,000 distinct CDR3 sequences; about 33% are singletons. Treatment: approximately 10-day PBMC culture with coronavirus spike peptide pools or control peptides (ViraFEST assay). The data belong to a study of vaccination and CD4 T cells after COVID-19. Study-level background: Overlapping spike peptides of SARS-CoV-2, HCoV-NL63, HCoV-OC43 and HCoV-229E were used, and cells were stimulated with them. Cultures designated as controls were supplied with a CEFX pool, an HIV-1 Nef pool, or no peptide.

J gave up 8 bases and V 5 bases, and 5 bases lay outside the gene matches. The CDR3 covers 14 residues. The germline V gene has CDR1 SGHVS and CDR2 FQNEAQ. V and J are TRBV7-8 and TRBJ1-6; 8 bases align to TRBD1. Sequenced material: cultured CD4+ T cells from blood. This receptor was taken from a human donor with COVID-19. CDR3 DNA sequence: TGTGCCAGCAGCCACGGACAGGGACATTCACCCCTCCACTTT. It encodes CASSHGQGHSPLHF.